Sequencing of this TCR beta chain was carried out in a study of OX40 agonist ivuxolimab in advanced cancers. Context from the whole study: The costimulatory receptor OX40 (CD134) was targeted by ivuxolimab, a fully human IgG2 agonistic monoclonal antibody. Intravenous ivuxolimab was administered to patients every 2 weeks at six dose levels: 0.01, 0.1, 0.3, 1.5, 3 and 10 mg/kg. Of the approximately 54 dose-escalation patients, hepatocellular carcinoma was present in 19, melanoma in roughly 15, renal cell carcinoma in 9 and head and neck cancer in 9. In the dose-escalation cohort, 82.7% of patients were male, and the mean age was approximately 60 years, with a range of roughly 20 to 79. Patients were allowed to have had prior anti-PD-1, anti-PD-L1 or anti-CTLA-4 therapy, and around 40% of the dose-escalation patients had previously received checkpoint inhibitors. Partial responses occurred in three dose-escalation patients, of whom one had hepatocellular carcinoma and two had cutaneous melanoma. The point of sequencing TCRbeta in the periphery was to test whether ivuxolimab changed TCR sequence diversity and drove clonal T-cell expansion. The paper covers the monotherapy dose-escalation part of the phase I ivuxolimab trial, which included N of about 50 patients. Overall results and qualifications from the work: Which antigens the clonally expanded peripheral T cells were specific for was not determined. Clonal expansion of both CD4+ and CD8+ blood T cells was observed from baseline to week 6 at doses 0.1 to 3.0 mg/kg. Partial responders in the 0.1-3.0 mg/kg groups had among the lowest normalized peripheral clonal expansion, especially among CD8+ T cells. Low levels of normalized T-cell clonal expansion were also seen in some patients who did not respond. After ivuxolimab, expanded clones were on average more numerous among CD8+ T cells than among CD4+ T cells.

Based on the germline V gene, the CDR1 and CDR2 sequences are ENHRY and SYGVKD. The CDR3 runs 14 amino acids, cysteine and phenylalanine included. The DNA shown is the 42-base CDR3, in frame from base 1. V and J lose 8 bases and 2 bases, and a span of 13 bases separates them. Comments on this clone: The specificity of this receptor is unknown. Base-call qualities are not available, and no considerably larger clone is one nucleotide away.

To sequence the TCRbeta CDR3 region, genomic DNA was isolated from the sorted cells. The immunoSEQ Assay was used to sequence the TCRbeta CDR3 regions. What TCRdb holds here is the immuneACCESS table cut down to in-frame rearrangements. Part of the clones is not present; checked against another copy, under half of the missing clones reflect an unresolved V gene, and the others are unexplained. In all, the sample holds more than 55,000 clones, and 60% to 85% of those were seen once. The ten largest make up approximately 10% of the sample. Patients with autoimmune disease history or receiving systemic immunosuppression were excluded from the trial. Peripheral blood for TCR sequencing was collected from all dose cohorts at baseline, on cycle 4 day 1, and on cycle 7 day 1. Samples came from an open-label, multicenter, first-in-human phase I dose-escalation trial of ivuxolimab. Adults with locally advanced or metastatic melanoma, renal cell, hepatocellular, or head and neck squamous cell carcinoma were enrolled in the trial. Before TCR sequencing, CD4+ T cells and CD8+ T cells were sorted from peripheral blood as separate populations.

The source is an adult with an advanced solid tumor such as melanoma, head and neck, liver or kidney cancer. The sequences come from CD4+ or CD8+ T cells sorted from blood, collected in a trial of the OX40 agonist ivuxolimab. In this chain, TRBV10-3 is recombined with TRBJ2-1; too little of a D gene remains to name it. The sequenced DNA is TGTGCCATCCGTGCCACGGCCACCTACAATGAGCAGTTCTTC. This codes for CAIRATATYNEQFF.